This TCR beta chain was recorded in a study of cytomegalovirus exposure and HLA in healthy donors. A remark on this clone: Its antigen is unknown.

Study findings and constraints: Reported performance of the classifier showed diagnosis of cytomegalovirus status with high specificity and sensitivity.

13 Jbeta primers and 60 Vbeta primers were used for the PCR. Generated by immunoSEQ multiplex PCR, the TCRdb table keeps only in-frame clones and is missing some. The table shows around 130,000 clones, with roughly 80% occurring only once. This CDR3 is 16 amino acids long. Trimming at V came to 0 bases and at J to 4 bases, leaving 9 bases not matched to a gene. CDR1 is LGHNA, CDR2 YNFKEQ, per germline. Sequencing was carried out using PBMCs. The TCR sequence derives from a boy under 18 in good health and CMV-seronegative. This chain links TRBV4-2 with TRBJ2-7; 7 nucleotides agree with TRBD2. The CDR3 region has the DNA TGTGCCAGCAGCCAAGATCAGAACAGCGGGGCATACGAGCAGTACTTC. Amino acid sequence: CASSQDQNSGAYEQYF.